This T cell receptor beta chain came from a study of shared clonotypes between healthy human individuals. V dropped 5 bases and J dropped 15; count of bases not matched to a gene: 11. Germline assignment: CDR1 SGHVS and CDR2 FNYEAQ. This CDR3 spans 14 amino acids. The data were produced by immunoSEQ multiplex PCR, yet TCRdb's version contains in-frame clones alone and is incomplete. The table records about 1 million clones, roughly 80% of them present only once. A note on this clone: What it binds is not known.

Donors comprised healthy HIV-negative adults lacking recent acute infections or vaccinations. Donors comprised only Caucasian adults living in Nashville, Tennessee. Findings of the study overall: Depth of sequencing was expected to influence donor clonotype sharing.

V is TRBV7-6 and J is TRBJ2-1; 12 nucleotides agree with TRBD2. This receptor was obtained from a man aged 18 to 30 in good health. Sequencing was done on a sample of memory CD4+ T cells sorted from blood. Regarding subset: CD45RA-negative fraction. CDR3 protein: CASSPTLAGGSPFF. Here the CDR3 DNA reads TGTGCCAGCAGCCCTACGCTAGCGGGAGGGAGTCCGTTCTTC.